The clone carrying this T cell receptor (beta chain) was observed at least ten times. Profiled with immunoSEQ multiplex PCR; TCRdb holds only in-frame clones, not every one. This sample has about 34,000 clones; roughly 90% occur once, and the top ten carry roughly 3.5%. Per germline, CDR1 KGHSH and CDR2 LQKENI. Losses at the gene ends were 3 bases for V and 3 bases for J; bases not matched to a gene: 2. The CDR3 consists of 13 residues. The data derive from a study of T cell changes during pregnancy in multiple sclerosis. V gene TRBV18 combines with J gene TRBJ2-7; TRBD1 aligns across 7 bases. The input for sequencing was CD8+ T cells from peripheral blood mononuclear cells, taken in the third trimester of pregnancy. This receptor was obtained from a female donor with multiple sclerosis, enrolled in a pregnancy study. The CDR3 reads CASSPWDSYEQYF. The CDR3 bases are TGTGCCAGCTCACCGTGGGACAGCTACGAGCAGTACTTC.